A single sample is the source of the 21 T cell receptor beta chains below, sequenced in a study of radiation and T cells in renal cell carcinoma. Time point indicated: baseline pretreatment blood. Regarding treatment: 15 Gy SBRT to primary tumor, nephrectomy 4 weeks later. Using immunoSEQ multiplex PCR, the repertoire was profiled, and TCRdb retains in-frame clones only, with some absent. The table has 50,000 to 75,000 clones, over 70% seen once. The specimen was blood, collected from a patient whose treatment included radiotherapy and nephrectomy. The receptor source for this set is a man aged 55-75 years with renal cell carcinoma.

V usage is TRBV6-1 and J usage is TRBJ2-1; D possibly uses TRBD1 or TRBD2 (6 bases each). CDR1 MNHNS and CDR2 SASEGT come from the germline V gene. The CDR3 consists of 16 residues. The V end was cut by 3 bases, the J end by 4 bases, with 16 bases between. The CDR3 reads CASSETATRGYNEQFF. The CDR3 DNA reads TGTGCCAGCAGTGAGACAGCGACTAGGGGGTACAATGAGCAGTTCTTC.

The gene calls are TRBV7-2 and TRBJ2-1, with 8 bases matching TRBD2. The CDR3 loop spans 18 amino acids. V trimming: 1 base; J trimming: 6 bases; junction bases outside the gene matches: 14. CDR1 SGHTA and CDR2 FQGNSA come from the germline V gene. For the CDR3, the DNA is TGTGCCAGCAGCTTAGTTATCGGGGCGGGGGGCCTCGGCAATGAGCAGTTCTTC. Its protein product is CASSLVIGAGGLGNEQFF.

Details on this clone: The same CDR3 arises from other DNA sequences in this sample as well. This chain joins TRBV7-9 and TRBJ1-6, with D tentatively TRBD1 (5 bases). The CDR3 has 14 residues. Germline values: CDR1 SEHNR, CDR2 FQNEAQ (reference sequence). V lost 3 bases, J lost 10 bases, and 13 bases lay in between. The CDR3 DNA reads as TGTGCCAGCAGCTTGGGGGGGTTGGGATCACCCCTCCACTTT. Amino acids: CASSLGGLGSPLHF.

This sequence joins TRBV9 and TRBJ2-3, with D perhaps matching TRBD2 (6 bases). This CDR3 has 15 amino acids. V shed 1 base and J shed 2 bases, with 11 bases lying between them. The germline CDR1 and CDR2 sequences are SGDLS and YYNGEE. The CDR3, as DNA: TGTGCCAGCAGCGTAACCGGGGGAACCACAGATACGCAGTATTTT. Encoded protein: CASSVTGGTTDTQYF.

This clone was seen only a few times. The chain has TRBV30 and TRBJ2-7; 10 bases match TRBD2. CDR1 and CDR2 from the germline V gene are GTSNPN and SVGIG (reference sequence). Trimming removed 3 bases from V and 9 bases from J; junction bases left unmatched: 8. The CDR3 is made up of 13 amino acids. CDR3: CAWRLEREGRQYF. CDR3 sequence (DNA): TGTGCCTGGAGGCTAGAGCGGGAGGGTCGGCAGTACTTC.

The chain uses TRBV9 and TRBJ2-3; 11 bases map to TRBD2. J was trimmed by 2 bases and V by 2 bases; bases with no gene match: 1. CDR3 length: 15 residues. CDR1 is SGDLS and CDR2 is YYNGEE in the germline V gene. CDR3 nucleotide sequence: TGTGCCAGCAGCGTTAGCGGGGGGGCCACAGATACGCAGTATTTT. As protein: CASSVSGGATDTQYF.

Here the CDR3 reads CASSLASNTDTQYF. In DNA form, the CDR3 reads TGTGCCAGCAGCTTAGCCAGCAACACAGATACGCAGTATTTT. V gene TRBV7-2 combines with J gene TRBJ2-3; D is unresolved. The germline CDR1 and CDR2 sequences are SGHTA and FQGNSA. V was cut by 0 bases and J by 2 bases, with 6 bases left in between. The CDR3 runs to 14 residues.

The chain combines TRBV18 with TRBJ1-3; no definite D call. The V gene's germline CDR1 is KGHSH and CDR2 LQKENI. The CDR3 covers 15 residues. Trimming cost V 1 base and J 0 bases, with 7 bases left between them. This CDR3 is CASSPQGHSGNTIYF. The CDR3 bases are TGTGCCAGCTCACCACAGGGCCACTCTGGAAACACCATATATTTT. The complete variable domain, with remaining parts taken from reference TRBV18 and TRBJ1-3, reads NAGVMQNPRHLVRRRGQEARLRCSPMKGHSHVYWYRQLPEEGLKFMVYLQKENIIDESGMPKERFSAEFPKEGPSILRIQQVVRGDSAAYFCASSPQGHSGNTIYFGEGSWLTVV.

This clone occurred a few times. The chain carries TRBV6-5 and TRBJ1-4; TRBD1 matches at 8 bases. This CDR3 is built from 15 residues. The V segment lost 2 bases and the J segment 8 bases; nucleotides outside the gene matches: 7. From germline, CDR1 is MNHEY and CDR2 SVGAGI. CDR3 region: CASSYQSTGDEKLFF. In nucleotides, the CDR3 is TGTGCCAGCAGTTACCAGTCGACAGGGGACGAAAAACTGTTTTTT.

This chain links TRBV29-1 with TRBJ1-2; possibly TRBD1 for D (5 bases). V dropped 6 bases and J dropped 4 bases, with 12 bases sitting between them. This CDR3 has 12 residues. The V gene's germline CDR1 is SQVTM and CDR2 ANQGSEA. CDR3 loop: CSVVGGFYGYTF. The CDR3 bases are TGCAGCGTCGTTGGGGGGTTCTATGGCTACACCTTC.

The genes are TRBV19 and TRBJ1-1; no firm D call. The germline V gene has CDR1 LNHDA and CDR2 SQIVND (reference sequence). This CDR3 region has 15 residues. V lost 7 bases and J 6 bases, leaving 21 bases between the germline ends. In DNA form, the CDR3 reads TGTGCCAGTACCCTCGGCGCGTTAGGAGGGCCTGAAGCTTTCTTT. Translating it yields CASTLGALGGPEAFF.

The table lists this clone with a count of one. CDR3 sequence (DNA): TGCGCCAGCAGCCAAGCGGGGGGAGCCTACAATGAGCAGTTCTTC. It specifies CASSQAGGAYNEQFF. The chain couples TRBV4-3 to TRBJ2-1; 7 bases match TRBD2. V shed 1 base and J 2 bases; nucleotides not matched to a gene: 2. This CDR3 has 15 residues. Germline values: CDR1 LGHNA, CDR2 YSLEER.

The gene calls are TRBV6-5 and TRBJ1-1, with TRBD1 identical over 7 bases. The CDR3 is 14 residues long. The V gene end was trimmed by 7 bases and the J gene end by 1 base; junction bases not matched to a gene: 6. CDR1 is MNHEY and CDR2 is SVGAGI in the germline V gene. The CDR3 protein is CASNEQGKNTEAFF. The CDR3 DNA reads as TGTGCCAGCAACGAACAGGGGAAGAACACTGAAGCTTTCTTT.

This clone has just one count. The CDR3 coding sequence is TGTGCCAGCAGCTTAATCGGGAACACTGAAGCTTTCTTT. This sequence encodes CASSLIGNTEAFF. The chain combines TRBV7-2 with TRBJ1-1; D remains unclear. The CDR3 consists of 13 residues. V dropped 2 bases and J dropped 1 base, with 5 bases sitting between them. The germline V gene encodes CDR1 SGHTA and CDR2 FQGNSA.

About this clone: An end of the junction does not agree with germline; a read error may underlie this. The gene calls are TRBV5-4 and TRBJ2-1; TRBD2 matches 7 bases. CDR1 is SGHNT and CDR2 is YYREEE in the germline V gene (reference sequence). This CDR3 has 16 amino acids. In DNA, the CDR3 is TGTGCCAACAGCTTGGCCGGCGGGAGAGAATACAATGAGCAGTTCTTC. It is translated as CANSLAGGREYNEQFF.

This clone has only a few counts. The chain is built from TRBV6-1 and TRBJ2-7, with D possibly being TRBD2 (6 bases). The CDR3 is 14 residues long. Germline V lookup: CDR1 MNHNS, CDR2 SASEGT. V dropped 7 bases and J dropped 2 bases, with 15 bases sitting between them. This CDR3 reads CASTLELAPYEQYV. For the CDR3, the DNA is TGTGCCAGCACTTTAGAGCTAGCGCCCTACGAGCAGTACGTC.

The chain combines TRBV9 with TRBJ2-3; the D gene is possibly TRBD2 (6 bases). V lost 4 bases and J 2 bases, leaving 17 bases between the germline ends. The CDR3 runs 16 residues. Germline CDR1 is SGDLS and CDR2 is YYNGEE. The chain's CDR3 is CASSPGGTGATDTQYF. In DNA form, the CDR3 reads TGTGCCAGCAGCCCTGGGGGGACCGGGGCCACAGATACGCAGTATTTT.

The rearrangement links TRBV7-9 to TRBJ2-2; D is possibly TRBD1 (6 bases). This CDR3 is built from 16 residues. CDR1 is SEHNR and CDR2 is FQNEAQ in the germline V gene (reference sequence). The V end lost 2 bases, the J end lost 0 bases, and 10 bases lay between the germline ends. The CDR3 here is CASSLTRGTNTGELFF. The CDR3 DNA reads as TGTGCCAGCAGCTTAACTAGGGGGACGAACACCGGGGAGCTGTTTTTT.

This clone was picked up one time. The genes are TRBV7-2 and TRBJ2-7, with TRBD2 matching over 9 bases. In germline, CDR1 is SGHTA, CDR2 FQGNSA. Trimming cost V 4 bases and J 3 bases; bases outside gene matches: 10. CDR3 size: 16 residues. This chain's CDR3 is CASSSSRTSVGYEQYF. Here the CDR3 DNA reads TGTGCCAGCAGCTCATCCAGGACTAGCGTCGGCTACGAGCAGTACTTC.

The J gene is TRBJ2-5, the V gene TRBV10-1; TRBD2 agrees at 8 bases. Germline CDR1 is WNHNN and CDR2 is SYGVQD (reference sequence). The CDR3 has 15 residues. Trimming at V came to 3 bases and at J to 4 bases, leaving 7 bases not matched to a gene. In DNA form, the CDR3 reads TGCGCCAGCAGTGATGGCGGGAGCGGGGGAGAGACCCAGTACTTC. Translated, it gives CASSDGGSGGETQYF.

J is TRBJ2-3 and V is TRBV18; 7 bases align to TRBD1. The length of the CDR3 is 15 residues. The germline CDR1 and CDR2 sequences are KGHSH and LQKENI. The trim removed 3 bases at V and 4 bases at J, leaving 7 bases unmatched. The CDR3 region is CASSPLGQKADTQYF. DNA of the CDR3: TGTGCCAGCTCACCCTTGGGACAGAAGGCAGATACGCAGTATTTT.